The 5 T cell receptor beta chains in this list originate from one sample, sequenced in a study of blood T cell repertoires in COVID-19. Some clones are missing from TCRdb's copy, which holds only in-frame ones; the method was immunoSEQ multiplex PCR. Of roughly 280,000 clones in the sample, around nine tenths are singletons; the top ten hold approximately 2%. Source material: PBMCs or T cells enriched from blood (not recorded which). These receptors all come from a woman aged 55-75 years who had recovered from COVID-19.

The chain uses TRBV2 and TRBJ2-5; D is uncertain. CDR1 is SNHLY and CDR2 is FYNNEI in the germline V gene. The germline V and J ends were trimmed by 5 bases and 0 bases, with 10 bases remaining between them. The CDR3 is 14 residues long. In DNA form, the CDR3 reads TGTGCCAGCAGTAGCTCCCTATACCAAGAGACCCAGTACTTC. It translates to CASSSSLYQETQYF.

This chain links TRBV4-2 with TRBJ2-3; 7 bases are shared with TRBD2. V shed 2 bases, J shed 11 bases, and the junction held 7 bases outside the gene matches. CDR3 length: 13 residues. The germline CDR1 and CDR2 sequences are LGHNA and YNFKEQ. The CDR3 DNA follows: TGTGCCAGCAGCCAAACCGGGACTAAGATGCAGTATTTT. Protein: CASSQTGTKMQYF.

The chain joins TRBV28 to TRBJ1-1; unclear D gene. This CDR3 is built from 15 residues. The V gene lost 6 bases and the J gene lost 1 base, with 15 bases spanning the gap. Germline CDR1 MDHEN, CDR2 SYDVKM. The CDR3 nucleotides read TGTGCCAGCAGGCTTGAGGGCGGACCGAACACTGAAGCTTTCTTT. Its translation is CASRLEGGPNTEAFF.

The CDR3 loop is CASSIGSGSGNTIYF. The CDR3 coding sequence is TGTGCCAGTAGTATCGGGTCGGGATCTGGAAACACCATATATTTT. This chain connects TRBV19 to TRBJ1-3; D is unclear. Germline assignment: CDR1 LNHDA and CDR2 SQIVND (reference sequence). V lost 3 bases and J 1 base, leaving 10 bases between the germline ends. This CDR3 comprises 15 residues.

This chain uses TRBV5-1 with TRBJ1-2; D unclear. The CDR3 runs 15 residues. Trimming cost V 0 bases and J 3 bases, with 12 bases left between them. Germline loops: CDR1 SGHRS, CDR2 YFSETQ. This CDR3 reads CASSLVGRSDYGYTF. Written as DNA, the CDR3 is TGCGCCAGCAGCTTGGTTGGCAGAAGCGACTATGGCTACACCTTC.